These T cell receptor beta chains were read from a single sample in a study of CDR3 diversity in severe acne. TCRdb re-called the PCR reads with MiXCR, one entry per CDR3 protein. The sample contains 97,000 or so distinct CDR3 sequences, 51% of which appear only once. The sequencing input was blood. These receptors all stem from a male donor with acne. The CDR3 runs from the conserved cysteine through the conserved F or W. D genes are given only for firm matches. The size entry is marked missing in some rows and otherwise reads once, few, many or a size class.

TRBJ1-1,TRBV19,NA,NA,TGTGCCAGTAGTCCCGGGGTTGAAGCTTTCTTT,CASSPGVEAFF
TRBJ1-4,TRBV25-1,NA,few,TGTGCCAGCAGCCATCGGGTAGACAGGAAGATTAATGAAAAACTGTTTTTT,CASSHRVDRKINEKLFF
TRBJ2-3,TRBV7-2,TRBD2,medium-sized,TGTGCCAGCAGCCGTATCACTAGCGGGAGACGCACAGATACGCAGTATTTT,CASSRITSGRRTDTQYF
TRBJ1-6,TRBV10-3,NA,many,TGTGCCATCAGTGAGGCCCCCCAGGGGTACTCACCCCTCCACTTT,CAISEAPQGYSPLHF
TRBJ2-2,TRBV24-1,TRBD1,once,TGTGCCACCAGTGATGCGACAGGGGCGGACACCGGGGAGCTGTTTTTT,CATSDATGADTGELFF
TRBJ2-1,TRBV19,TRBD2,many,TGTGCCAGTAGCCCCAGTGGGGGGGCCTACAATGAGCAGTTCTTC,CASSPSGGAYNEQFF
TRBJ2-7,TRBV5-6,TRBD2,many,TGTGCCAGCAGCTTTGGGCTAGCGGGCATACCCTCCTACGAGCAGTACTTC,CASSFGLAGIPSYEQYF
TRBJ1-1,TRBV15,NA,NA,TGTGCCACCAGCAGCCCAAGTGCCATGAACACTGAAGCTTTCTTT,CATSSPSAMNTEAFF
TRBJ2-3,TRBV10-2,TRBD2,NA,TGCGCCAGCACTCCAGGGAGCGGGACCTACACAGATACGCAGTATTTT,CASTPGSGTYTDTQYF
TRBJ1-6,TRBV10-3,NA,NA,TGTGCCACCAGTGAACCCGATTCACCCCTCCACTTT,CATSEPDSPLHF
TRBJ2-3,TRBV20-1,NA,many,TGCAGTGCTGTGGACTTAGCTAGCACAGATACGCAGTATTTT,CSAVDLASTDTQYF
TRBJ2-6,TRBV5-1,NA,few,TGCGCCAGCAGCTTGGCCTCAACCATGGGAGCGCGAGGTGGGGCCAACGTCCTGACTTTC,CASSLASTMGARGGANVLTF
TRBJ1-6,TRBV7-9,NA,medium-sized,TGTGCCAGCAGCCCAGGGAGCTCCTATAATTCACCCCTCCACTTT,CASSPGSSYNSPLHF
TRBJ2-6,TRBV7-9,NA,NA,TGTGCCAGCAGCTTAGCGTTCGGTGGCCCTGGGGCCAACGTCCTGACTTTC,CASSLAFGGPGANVLTF
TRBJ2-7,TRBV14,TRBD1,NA,TGTGCCAGCAGCCGACCTGGGACAGACAGCCGACACTCCTACGAGCAGTACTTC,CASSRPGTDSRHSYEQYF
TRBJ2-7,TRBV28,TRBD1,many,TGTGCCAGCCCACCCCCAGGGGGCGCGACGAGTGAGCAGTACTTC,CASPPPGGATSEQYF
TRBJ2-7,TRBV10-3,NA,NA,TGTGCCAGCAGTGAAGGCGGGACAGATAAATACGAGCAGTACTTC,CASSEGGTDKYEQYF
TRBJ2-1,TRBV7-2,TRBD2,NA,TGTGCCAGCAGCCCAACCGGGACTAGCGGGAGGGTTGAGGAGCAGTTCTTC,CASSPTGTSGRVEEQFF
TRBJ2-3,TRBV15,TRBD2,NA,TGTGCCACCACCAGGACTAGCGGGTCTAGCACAGATACGCAGTATTTT,CATTRTSGSSTDTQYF
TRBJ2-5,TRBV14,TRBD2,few,TGTGCCAGCAGCCCTGGACTAGAAGGAGAGACCCAGTACTTC,CASSPGLEGETQYF
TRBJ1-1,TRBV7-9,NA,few,TGTGCCAGCAGCTTTGGGGCAGCAGGGAGCACTGAAGCTTTCTTT,CASSFGAAGSTEAFF
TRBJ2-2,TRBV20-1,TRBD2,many,TGCAGTGCTAGTGGGCGAGCGGGAGGATTAAGCACCGGGGAGCTGTTTTTT,CSASGRAGGLSTGELFF
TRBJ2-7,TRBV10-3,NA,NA,TGTGCCATCAGTGACGCAGGGATGGCCTACGAGCAGTACTTC,CAISDAGMAYEQYF
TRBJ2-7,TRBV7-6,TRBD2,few,TGTGCCAGCAGCTTAGCGACTAGCACCTACGAGCAGTACTTC,CASSLATSTYEQYF
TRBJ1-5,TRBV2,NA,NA,TGTGCCAGCACCCAAGCGGGGCTCGAGCATTTT,CASTQAGLEHF
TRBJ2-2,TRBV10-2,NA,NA,TGCGCCAGCAATAAGGGTGGCACCGGGGAGCTGTTTTTT,CASNKGGTGELFF
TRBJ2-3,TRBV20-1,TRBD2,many,TGCAGTGCAACCAGCGGGGCTAGCACAGATACGCAGTATTTT,CSATSGASTDTQYF